One sample yielded the 20 T cell receptor beta chains listed below, sequenced in a study of T cell changes during pregnancy in multiple sclerosis. Profiled with immunoSEQ multiplex PCR; TCRdb holds only in-frame clones, not every one. Of around 73,000 clones in the sample, 85% to 95% were seen once. The material sequenced was peripheral blood, taken in the third trimester of pregnancy. These receptors were obtained from a female donor in good health, enrolled as a control in a pregnancy study.

The chain is built from TRBV2 and TRBJ1-4, with 7 bases identical to TRBD1. Germline V gene data show CDR1 as SNHLY and CDR2 as FYNNEI. The ends lost 11 bases at V and 5 bases at J; junction bases unmatched: 8. The CDR3 is made up of 13 amino acids. The CDR3 region has the DNA TGTGCCGGAACCGGGACAGTAAATGAAAAACTGTTTTTT. Its protein is CAGTGTVNEKLFF.

The J gene is TRBJ2-1, the V gene TRBV5-4, with 8 bases matching TRBD1. CDR1 is SGHNT, CDR2 YYREEE, per germline (reference sequence). This CDR3 contains 14 residues. V was clipped by 10 bases and J by 6 bases; unmatched bases: 12. The CDR3 loop reads CASRGQGAPNEQFF. As DNA, the CDR3 is TGTGCCTCCCGCGGCCAGGGGGCGCCCAATGAGCAGTTCTTC.

The chain combines TRBV5-4 with TRBJ1-1; D might be TRBD1 (6 bases). The V end lost 7 bases, the J end lost 0 bases, and 13 bases lay between the germline ends. Germline CDR1 SGHNT, CDR2 YYREEE (reference sequence). The CDR3 runs 14 residues. CDR3 DNA sequence: TGTGCCAGCCGTGCACAGGGATTGAACACTGAAGCTTTCTTT. It encodes CASRAQGLNTEAFF.

This sequence joins TRBV6-5 and TRBJ1-3; D may be TRBD1 (6 bases). Per germline, CDR1 MNHEY and CDR2 SVGAGI. The CDR3 runs 15 residues. Trimming removed 6 bases at V and 2 bases at J, with 14 bases between. CDR3 loop: CASSPGQIPGNTIYF. The CDR3 DNA sequence: TGTGCCAGCAGCCCCGGACAGATTCCTGGAAACACCATATATTTT.

The DNA for the CDR3 is TGTGCCAGCAGTTCGGGACAGTTCTCCTACGAGCAGTACTTC. Amino acid sequence: CASSSGQFSYEQYF. This sequence joins TRBV27 and TRBJ2-7; 7 nucleotides line up with TRBD1. CDR1 is MNHEY and CDR2 is SMNVEV in the germline V gene (reference sequence). V dropped 4 bases and J dropped 0; count of bases not matched to a gene: 3. This CDR3 region has 14 residues.

V usage is TRBV9 and J usage is TRBJ2-7; D is perhaps TRBD2 (5 bases). Germline lookup yields CDR1 SGDLS and CDR2 YYNGEE. The CDR3 sequence is 15 residues long. Deletions cut 0 bases from V and 2 bases from J, with 12 bases between. The CDR3 DNA sequence: TGTGCCAGCAGCGTAGACCCGGGGTCGACCTACGAGCAGTACTTC. This sequence encodes CASSVDPGSTYEQYF.

J is TRBJ2-3 and V is TRBV11-2, with D possibly matching TRBD1 (6 bases). V dropped 1 base and J dropped 1 base, with 12 bases sitting between them. CDR1 is SGHAT and CDR2 is FQNNGV in the germline V gene. The CDR3 is made up of 16 amino acids. The CDR3 DNA sequence: TGTGCCAGCAGCTTAGCAGGGACACCAGGCACAGATACGCAGTATTTT. Amino acid sequence: CASSLAGTPGTDTQYF.

The V call is TRBV4-1, the J call TRBJ2-1; D unresolved. With 1 base removed from V and 7 bases from J, the gap between germline ends came to 14 bases. The CDR3 sequence is 15 residues long. CDR1 is MGHRA, CDR2 YSYEKL, per germline. CDR3 DNA: TGCGCCAGCAGCCAAGTTACGGTAGTGCGGAATGAGCAGTTCTTC. Residues: CASSQVTVVRNEQFF.

This clone was recorded once. The V gene is TRBV4-3, the J gene TRBJ2-2; 10 bases are shared with TRBD1. This CDR3 comprises 17 residues. Germline V lookup: CDR1 LGHNA, CDR2 YSLEER. V shed 5 bases and J 3 bases; nucleotides not matched to a gene: 9. The CDR3 nucleotides read TGCGCCAGCAGCACGCGGGACAGGGGCTACGACACCGGGGAGCTGTTTTTT. Translating gives CASSTRDRGYDTGELFF.

The genes are TRBV2 and TRBJ1-2, with D possibly being TRBD1 (6 bases). In germline, CDR1 is SNHLY, CDR2 FYNNEI. V lost 11 bases, J lost 4 bases, and 14 bases lay in between. This CDR3 is built from 12 residues. The CDR3 sequence is CASRTEIYGYTF. The CDR3 DNA reads as TGTGCCTCCCGGACAGAAATCTATGGCTACACCTTC. Together with reference TRBV2 and TRBJ1-2, the CDR3 gives the full variable domain: EPEVTQTPSHQVTQMGQEVILRCVPISNHLYFYWYRQILGQKVEFLVSFYNNEISEKSEIFDDQFSVERPDGSNFTLKIRSTKLEDSAMYFCASRTEIYGYTFGSGTRLTVV.

The V gene is TRBV6-1, the J gene TRBJ1-5; 8 bases align to TRBD1. Trimming cost V 2 bases and J 6 bases; bases outside gene matches: 3. CDR1 and CDR2 (germline): MNHNS, SASEGT. The CDR3 is 14 residues long. This CDR3 reads CASSEQGASQPQHF. As DNA, the CDR3 is TGTGCCAGCAGTGAACAGGGGGCGAGTCAGCCCCAGCATTTT.

V usage is TRBV11-2 and J usage is TRBJ2-3, with TRBD2 identical over 11 bases. Germline CDR1 is SGHAT and CDR2 is FQNNGV. V lost 6 bases to trimming and J lost 2 bases; unmatched junction nucleotides: 4. This CDR3 has 15 residues. CDR3 in DNA: TGTGCCAGCAGTCTAGCGGGAGGACCCACAGATACGCAGTATTTT. As protein: CASSLAGGPTDTQYF.

This clone came up once. The chain uses TRBV11-3 and TRBJ2-1; TRBD2 matches at 8 bases. V was pared by 5 bases and J by 5 bases, with 11 bases of the junction left unmatched. Germline V gene lookup returns CDR1 SGHNT and CDR2 YENEEA. The CDR3 contains 16 residues. DNA for the CDR3: TGTGCCAGCAGCGGACCGGGACTAGGGGCTCACAATGAGCAGTTCTTC. It is translated as CASSGPGLGAHNEQFF.

V and J are TRBV2 and TRBJ2-1, with 8 bases fitting TRBD1. The CDR3 is made up of 13 amino acids. Germline V gene sequence: CDR1 SNHLY, CDR2 FYNNEI. The J segment lost 8 bases and the V segment lost 8 bases, leaving 8 bases of the junction unmatched. This CDR3 reads CASLRGLWDEQFF. CDR3 bases: TGTGCCAGCCTCAGGGGGCTATGGGATGAGCAGTTCTTC.

The V gene is TRBV27, the J gene TRBJ2-1, with D hard to call. The CDR3 covers 14 residues. CDR1 is MNHEY and CDR2 is SMNVEV in the germline V gene (reference sequence). Trimming shortened V by 3 bases and J by 3 bases, and 9 bases separated the two germline ends. DNA for the CDR3: TGTGCCAGCAGTTTGCGGCTCTACTACAATGAGCAGTTCTTC. This translates into CASSLRLYYNEQFF.

The chain carries TRBV5-4 and TRBJ2-7; 7 bases line up with TRBD1. CDR3 length: 15 residues. Germline V lookup: CDR1 SGHNT, CDR2 YYREEE (reference sequence). V lost 0 bases and J lost 0; bases outside the gene matches: 3. The CDR3 nucleotides read TGTGCCAGCAGCTTGGCCCGGACAGGCTCCTACGAGCAGTACTTC. This sequence encodes CASSLARTGSYEQYF.

This clone was recorded only once. This chain uses TRBV5-1 with TRBJ1-2; 10 bases fit TRBD1. V was clipped by 4 bases and J by 8 bases; unmatched bases: 11. Germline V CDR1 and CDR2: SGHRS, YFSETQ. The CDR3 is made up of 15 amino acids. The CDR3 reads CASSRGTGEIGGYTF. The CDR3 DNA follows: TGCGCCAGCAGCCGGGGGACAGGGGAGATCGGCGGCTACACCTTC. Combining the CDR3 with reference TRBV5-1 and TRBJ1-2 gives the whole variable domain KAGVTQTPRYLIKTRGQQVTLSCSPISGHRSVSWYQQTPGQGLQFLFEYFSETQRNKGNFPGRFSGRQFSNSRSEMNVSTLELGDSALYLCASSRGTGEIGGYTFGSGTRLTVV.

This chain connects TRBV14 to TRBJ1-4, with D possibly being TRBD1 (5 bases). CDR3 size: 16 residues. Germline lookup yields CDR1 SGHDN and CDR2 FVKESK. V was trimmed by 1 base and J by 5 bases, leaving 14 bases between them. The CDR3 sequence: CASSQGGHRINEKLFF. CDR3 in DNA: TGTGCCAGCAGCCAAGGAGGACACAGGATAAATGAAAAACTGTTTTTT. Full variable domain (outside the CDR3, taken from reference TRBV14 and TRBJ1-4): EAGVTQFPSHSVIEKGQTVTLRCDPISGHDNLYWYRRVMGKEIKFLLHFVKESKQDESGMPNNRFLAERTGGTYSTLKVQPAELEDSGVYFCASSQGGHRINEKLFFGSGTQLSVL.

The chain is built from TRBV28 and TRBJ1-1; 7 positions agree with TRBD1. CDR1 is MDHEN and CDR2 is SYDVKM in the germline V gene. The CDR3 is 14 residues long. V shed 5 bases, J shed 4 bases, and the junction held 7 bases outside the gene matches. CDR3 sequence: CASSTLSGGTEAFF. Here the CDR3 DNA reads TGTGCCAGCAGTACCCTTTCAGGGGGCACTGAAGCTTTCTTT.

This clone has only one observation. The chain is built from TRBV5-1 and TRBJ2-3; D not certain. The CDR3 consists of 15 residues. V lost 2 bases and J lost 0, with 10 bases in between. The germline V gene encodes CDR1 SGHRS and CDR2 YFSETQ. The CDR3: CASSFDGYSTDTQYF. In nucleotides, the CDR3 is TGCGCCAGCAGCTTCGACGGGTACAGCACAGATACGCAGTATTTT.